The TCR beta chain under discussion was sequenced for a study of T cell responses to AZD1222 COVID-19 vaccine. V lost 6 bases, J lost 0 bases, and 11 bases lay in between. Germline values: CDR1 MDHEN, CDR2 SYDVKM. The CDR3 sequence is 14 residues long. Only in-frame clones appear in the TCRdb table, and some are missing; sequencing was by immunoSEQ multiplex PCR. The sample consists of roughly 150,000 clones, about 91% of them appearing once. The sequence came from an adult in good health. The sample in question was peripheral blood, obtained on day 0 of MenACWY control vaccination. This chain links TRBV28 with TRBJ1-2, with D uncertain. The CDR3 DNA reads TGTGCCAGCAGCCAAACTTCAGCTAACTATGGCTACACCTTC. It yields the protein CASSQTSANYGYTF.